The 32 T cell receptor beta chains in this list originate from one sample, sequenced in a study of monozygotic twins with inflammatory bowel disease (dated by TCRdb to between 2019 and 2020). Libraries were made using 5' RACE. Sequencing instrument: Illumina HiSeq 2500. The reads, reprocessed by TCRdb, yield one row per CDR3 protein sequence and no DNA. This sample's clone table shows approximately 420,000 distinct CDR3 sequences. Of the sample, more than 2% falls within the top ten clones. Input material: blood. The source of these receptors is a human donor with ulcerative colitis or Crohn's disease, or a healthy co-twin of an affected twin (not recorded which).

The genes are TRBV20-1 and TRBJ2-2; TCRdb picks TRBD1, but there is no DNA to check that call. CDR1 and CDR2 from the germline V gene are DFQATT and SNEGSKA (reference sequence). This CDR3 is 15 amino acids long. The CDR3 spells CSASLPRGATGELFF.

The chain has TRBV6-5 and TRBJ1-3; TCRdb returns TRBD1, unconfirmable since there is no DNA. The CDR3 spans 12 residues. Germline loops: CDR1 MNHEY, CDR2 SVGAGI. This CDR3 is CASSTQGDTIYF.

The rearrangement uses TRBV27 and TRBJ1-5. CDR3 length: 13 residues. Germline CDR1 is MNHEY and CDR2 is SMNVEV (reference sequence). CDR3 amino acids: CASSLGPNLAQHF.

The J gene is TRBJ2-1, the V gene TRBV20-1. The CDR3 spans 11 residues. From germline, CDR1 is DFQATT and CDR2 SNEGSKA (reference sequence). The CDR3 sequence is CSATLYNEQFF.

The V and J genes are TRBV13 and TRBJ2-7; TCRdb gives TRBD1 as the D gene, but with no DNA this cannot be confirmed. The CDR3 is 16 residues long. Germline V CDR1 and CDR2: PRHDT, FYEKMQ (reference sequence). The CDR3 here is CASSRRMGQGAIEQYF.

The chain joins TRBV27 to TRBJ2-1; the TCRdb D gene call, TRBD1, has no DNA to confirm it. The length of the CDR3 is 19 residues. Germline loops: CDR1 MNHEY, CDR2 SMNVEV (reference sequence). The CDR3 spells CASSWEPPDNPGRRGEQFF.

The chain recombines TRBV7-6 with TRBJ2-3; TCRdb designates TRBD1, a call that cannot be tested without DNA. Germline CDR1 reads SGHVS; CDR2 reads FNYEAQ. The CDR3 runs to 17 residues. The chain's CDR3 is CASSFNTGTTNTDTQYF.

CDR3 residues: CASSLGPSGRLDDTGELFF. V usage is TRBV5-6 and J usage is TRBJ2-2; the TRBD2 assignment by TCRdb is unverifiable without DNA. The CDR3 extends over 19 amino acids. Germline CDR1 SGHDT, CDR2 YYEEEE.

V gene TRBV5-1 combines with J gene TRBJ2-7; the TCRdb D gene call, TRBD1, has no DNA to confirm it. Germline loops: CDR1 SGHRS, CDR2 YFSETQ. The CDR3 consists of 14 residues. CDR3 in amino acids: CASSFTGDSGEQYF.

V is TRBV20-1 and J is TRBJ2-3. This CDR3 has 13 residues. The germline V gene encodes CDR1 DFQATT and CDR2 SNEGSKA (reference sequence). The CDR3 sequence is CSAPTRRTDTQYF.

The rearrangement uses TRBV18 and TRBJ2-3; there is no DNA to check the TCRdb D call of TRBD1. The CDR3 has 15 amino acids. Looked up from germline, CDR1 is KGHSH and CDR2 is LQKENI. The chain's CDR3 is CASSPSRQGADTQYF.

The gene calls are TRBV10-3 and TRBJ2-6; TCRdb picks TRBD1, but there is no DNA to check that call. The CDR3 spans 13 residues. The germline V gene encodes CDR1 ENHRY and CDR2 SYGVKD. The CDR3 sequence: CATALSGANVLTF.

The V and J genes are TRBV11-3 and TRBJ2-1; the D gene TCRdb calls, TRBD1, cannot be checked with no DNA. Germline V lookup: CDR1 SGHNT, CDR2 YENEEA. This CDR3 is built from 15 residues. CDR3 residues: CASSYRQETGHEQFF.

The rearrangement joins TRBV20-1 to TRBJ2-5; with no DNA, the TCRdb D assignment of TRBD2 cannot be verified. Germline V lookup: CDR1 DFQATT, CDR2 SNEGSKA (reference sequence). This CDR3 comprises 14 residues. CDR3 region: CAHKREGDSETQYF.

The V and J genes are TRBV12-3 or TRBV12-4 and TRBJ2-3; TCRdb's D gene call, TRBD1, goes unchecked for lack of DNA. This CDR3 comprises 15 residues. The CDR3 loop reads CASSLSGQFQGAQYF.

The V and J genes are TRBV7-2 and TRBJ1-2; TCRdb names TRBD1, which stays unverified in the absence of DNA. In germline, CDR1 is SGHTA, CDR2 FQGNSA. The CDR3 has 14 residues. This CDR3 is CASSQGQPIYGYTF.

The chain recombines TRBV7-9 with TRBJ1-4; TCRdb outputs TRBD1, but without DNA this stays unchecked. Germline CDR1 SEHNR, CDR2 FQNEAQ (reference sequence). The CDR3 is made up of 13 amino acids. CDR3 in amino acids: CASSLGSGEKLFF.

This chain connects TRBV25-1 to TRBJ2-3; as DNA is missing, the TRBD2 call by TCRdb cannot be tested. The length of the CDR3 is 15 residues. Germline V gene data show CDR1 as MGHDK and CDR2 as SYGVNS. Here the CDR3 reads CASSEWAGGIDTQYF.

The J gene is TRBJ2-3, the V gene TRBV6-1; the D call from TCRdb, TRBD1, cannot be confirmed without DNA. Germline loops: CDR1 MNHNS, CDR2 SASEGT. The CDR3 runs to 14 residues. CDR3 sequence reads: CASGGRGATDTQYF.

The chain is built from TRBV27 and TRBJ2-2; TCRdb proposes TRBD2, but this gene call is untestable without DNA. Germline V gene lookup returns CDR1 MNHEY and CDR2 SMNVEV (reference sequence). The CDR3 consists of 16 residues. The CDR3 loop reads CASKGLRGSLAGELFF.

The chain employs TRBV5-1 and TRBJ2-2. This CDR3 region has 15 residues. From germline, CDR1 is SGHRS and CDR2 YFSETQ. The CDR3 is CASSFLEANTGELFF.

The chain uses TRBV4-1 and TRBJ2-6; TCRdb's D call of TRBD1 is untestable without DNA. Germline CDR1 and CDR2: MGHRA and YSYEKL. CDR3 length: 21 amino acids. The chain's CDR3 is CASSQDLLGHILHSGANVLTF.

V and J are TRBV28 and TRBJ2-1; TCRdb calls TRBD2, which cannot be checked without DNA. This CDR3 region has 14 residues. CDR1 is MDHEN, CDR2 SYDVKM, per germline. The CDR3 protein is CASTPFGTLDEQFF.

This chain links TRBV20-1 with TRBJ1-6; the TRBD1 assignment by TCRdb is unverifiable without DNA. The CDR3 is 14 residues long. Germline-derived CDR1 and CDR2 are DFQATT and SNEGSKA (reference sequence). The CDR3 is CSARGGGGNSPLHF.

The chain employs TRBV4-1 and TRBJ2-1; TCRdb's D call of TRBD1 is untestable without DNA. Germline V CDR1 and CDR2: MGHRA, YSYEKL. The CDR3 runs 18 residues. The CDR3 loop is CASSQDLGRQQRLGEQFF.

This chain joins TRBV30 and TRBJ2-5; with no DNA, the TCRdb D assignment of TRBD2 cannot be verified. Germline lookup yields CDR1 GTSNPN and CDR2 SVGIG (reference sequence). The CDR3 runs to 17 residues. The CDR3 sequence: CAWSAGTSGGLGETQYF.

This chain joins TRBV5-1 and TRBJ2-1; the TCRdb call, TRBD2, lacks DNA for checking. In germline, CDR1 is SGHRS, CDR2 YFSETQ. The CDR3 loop spans 17 amino acids. The CDR3 loop is CASSLAGGLAGVYEQFF.

The chain couples TRBV4-1 to TRBJ1-1. This CDR3 has 12 amino acids. Germline V lookup: CDR1 MGHRA, CDR2 YSYEKL. This chain's CDR3 is CASSPSGTEAFF.

The chain carries TRBV20-1 and TRBJ2-4. CDR1 is DFQATT and CDR2 is SNEGSKA in the germline V gene (reference sequence). The CDR3 is 16 amino acids. Here the CDR3 reads CSARLGQNIAKNMQYF.

V gene TRBV6-6 combines with J gene TRBJ1-1. The CDR3 consists of 11 residues. The germline gives CDR1 MNHNY, CDR2 SVGAGI (reference sequence). CDR3 sequence reads: CASTSNTEAFF.

This chain joins TRBV9 and TRBJ2-6. CDR1 SGDLS and CDR2 YYNGEE come from the germline V gene. CDR3 length: 15 amino acids. CDR3 sequence: CASSVGGAGANVLTF.

The V call is TRBV12-3 or TRBV12-4, the J call TRBJ2-5; with no DNA, the TCRdb D assignment of TRBD2 cannot be verified. The CDR3 is 16 residues long. This CDR3 reads CASSGLAGAYQETQYF.